A single sample is the source of the 15 T cell receptor beta chains below, sequenced in a study of shared clonotypes between healthy human individuals (dated by TCRdb to about 2020). Libraries were constructed by the immunoSEQ multiplex PCR assay. In TCRdb, the immuneACCESS table is reduced to in-frame sequences with V and J assigned. These tables do not hold every clone; where another copy was compared, an unresolved V gene accounts for under half, and the others remain unexplained. The sample profile shows approximately 2.3 million clones; approximately 93% of them were found once. The ten largest make up 0.39% of the sample. Specimen: naive CD4+ T cells from PBMCs. Reading the label with the study, this specimen's cell subset or site is: CD45RA+ positively selected. The origin of the receptors is a man in his late teens or twenties in good health. Some clones in this sample may be carry-over from other donors' samples.

The sample holds a few counts of this clone. Other DNA sequences within the sample encode an identical CDR3. The chain has TRBV20-1 and TRBJ2-5; TRBD2 might be the D (5 bases). V was clipped by 3 bases and J by 3 bases, with 5 bases between them. This CDR3 has 11 amino acids. Germline CDR1 reads DFQATT; CDR2 reads SNEGSKA (reference sequence). The CDR3 is CSASGEETQYF. The CDR3 region has the DNA TGCAGTGCTAGCGGGGAAGAGACCCAGTACTTC.

This rearrangement joins TRBV2 to TRBJ2-1; 14 nucleotides match TRBD2. V trimming: 10 bases; J trimming: 8 bases; junction bases outside the gene matches: 1. This CDR3 comprises 12 residues. Germline V CDR1 and CDR2: SNHLY, FYNNEI. For the CDR3, the DNA is TGTGCCAAGACTAGCGGGAGGGATGAGCAGTTCTTC. Protein sequence: CAKTSGRDEQFF.

V and J are TRBV28 and TRBJ2-4; TRBD2 agrees at 7 bases. Germline CDR1 reads MDHEN; CDR2 reads SYDVKM. The CDR3 spans 15 residues. V lost 5 bases, J lost 8 bases, and 12 bases stayed unmatched. CDR3 nucleotide sequence: TGTGCCAGCAGTGAGCGGGGAGATTATAGGGACATTCAGTACTTC. Encoded protein: CASSERGDYRDIQYF.

As for this clone: The same CDR3 can be traced to other DNA sequences in this sample. The chain recombines TRBV11-1 with TRBJ2-5; unclear D gene. The germline gives CDR1 SGHAT, CDR2 FQDESV (reference sequence). The CDR3 runs to 11 residues. V was trimmed by 2 bases and J by 5 bases, leaving 3 bases between them. CDR3 loop: CASSLSETQYF. CDR3 nucleotide sequence: TGTGCCAGCAGCTTATCTGAGACCCAGTACTTC.

J is TRBJ2-7 and V is TRBV11-1; a possible D gene is TRBD2 (5 bases). CDR3 size: 15 residues. V was shortened by 5 bases and J by 2 bases, with 16 bases between the two germline ends. Germline values: CDR1 SGHAT, CDR2 FQDESV (reference sequence). CDR3 nucleotide sequence: TGTGCCAGCAGCCCATCGCGCGGGCGAACCTACGAGCAGTACTTC. Its protein is CASSPSRGRTYEQYF.

As for this clone: A read error may produce the germline difference seen at one junction end. The chain links TRBV20-1 to TRBJ2-5; D uncertain. CDR1 is DFQATT and CDR2 is SNEGSKA in the germline V gene (reference sequence). CDR3 length: 11 amino acids. CDR3 in DNA: TGCGGTGCCCCGCACCAAGAGACCCAGTACTTC. It specifies CGAPHQETQYF.

J is TRBJ2-7 and V is TRBV19, with 7 bases that match TRBD1. V shed 5 bases and J 0 bases; nucleotides not matched to a gene: 7. CDR1 is LNHDA and CDR2 is SQIVND in the germline V gene (reference sequence). CDR3 size: 15 residues. The CDR3 loop reads CASSLRQGLSYEQYF. The DNA for the CDR3 is TGTGCCAGTAGTTTACGACAGGGCCTCTCCTACGAGCAGTACTTC.

This clone is a singleton in its sample. The chain uses TRBV10-3 and TRBJ2-5; D not resolved. With 2 bases removed from V and 4 bases from J, the gap between germline ends came to 11 bases. The CDR3 is made up of 14 amino acids. Germline-derived CDR1 and CDR2 are ENHRY and SYGVKD. The CDR3 loop is CAISEATTLETQYF. The CDR3 region has the DNA TGTGCCATCAGTGAGGCTACCACCTTAGAGACCCAGTACTTC.

The chain carries TRBV5-1 and TRBJ2-7, with 8 bases fitting TRBD1. The V segment lost 0 bases and the J segment 5 bases; nucleotides outside the gene matches: 7. The CDR3 spans 15 residues. The V gene's germline CDR1 is SGHRS and CDR2 YFSETQ. CDR3 nucleotides: TGCGCCAGCAGCTTGGTAGGGACAGGCCGTAACGAGCAGTACTTC. It encodes CASSLVGTGRNEQYF. The entire variable domain, with the rest obtained from reference TRBV5-1 and TRBJ2-7, is as follows: KAGVTQTPRYLIKTRGQQVTLSCSPISGHRSVSWYQQTPGQGLQFLFEYFSETQRNKGNFPGRFSGRQFSNSRSEMNVSTLELGDSALYLCASSLVGTGRNEQYFGPGTRLTVT.

The chain carries TRBV11-2 and TRBJ2-6; 9 bases line up with TRBD1. Germline trimming cut 5 bases from V and 0 bases from J; bases unmatched to any gene: 8. Germline values: CDR1 SGHAT, CDR2 FQNNGV. The CDR3 totals 18 residues. The CDR3 is CASSPWTGASSGANVLTF. CDR3 nucleotide sequence: TGTGCCAGCAGCCCCTGGACAGGGGCCAGCTCTGGGGCCAACGTCCTGACTTTC.

V gene TRBV9 combines with J gene TRBJ1-1; D perhaps matches TRBD1 (5 bases). The CDR3 runs 15 residues. The V and J ends lost 3 bases and 3 bases respectively, with 15 bases between them. Germline values: CDR1 SGDLS, CDR2 YYNGEE. CDR3 sequence reads: CASSANYGTHTEAFF. DNA of the CDR3: TGTGCCAGCAGCGCGAATTACGGGACTCACACTGAAGCTTTCTTT.

The chain couples TRBV5-1 to TRBJ2-7; TRBD2 agrees at 8 bases. Germline V CDR1 and CDR2: SGHRS, YFSETQ. J gave up 5 bases and V 6 bases, and 13 bases lay outside the gene matches. The CDR3 has 15 amino acids. The CDR3 coding sequence is TGCGCCAGCACCCGGGAAGCGGGAGTGTCGAACGAGCAGTACTTC. Residues: CASTREAGVSNEQYF.

The chain combines TRBV5-1 with TRBJ2-3; D could derive from TRBD1 or TRBD2 (5 bases each). V was cut by 9 bases and J by 3 bases, with 17 bases left in between. Germline V gene sequence: CDR1 SGHRS, CDR2 YFSETQ. The CDR3 runs 14 residues. CDR3 loop: CATPGTDNTDTQYF. The CDR3 DNA reads TGCGCCACCCCCGGGACGGACAATACAGATACGCAGTATTTT.

This rearrangement joins TRBV5-1 to TRBJ2-7; TRBD2 might be the D (5 bases). From germline, CDR1 is SGHRS and CDR2 YFSETQ. This CDR3 has 15 residues. Deletions cut 2 bases from V and 3 bases from J, with 15 bases between. DNA of the CDR3: TGCGCCAGCAGCTTTGCACGGGGAAGCCTCTACGAGCAGTACTTC. As protein: CASSFARGSLYEQYF.

In DNA form, the CDR3 reads TGTGCCAGCAGCCCAACGGGACAGTCCATTAATGAGCAGTTCTTC. This sequence encodes CASSPTGQSINEQFF. This chain joins TRBV7-3 and TRBJ2-1, with 7 bases lining up with TRBD1. With V trimmed by 5 bases and J by 7 bases, 11 bases remained unmatched. The germline V gene encodes CDR1 SGHTA and CDR2 FQGTGA. The CDR3 is 15 residues long.